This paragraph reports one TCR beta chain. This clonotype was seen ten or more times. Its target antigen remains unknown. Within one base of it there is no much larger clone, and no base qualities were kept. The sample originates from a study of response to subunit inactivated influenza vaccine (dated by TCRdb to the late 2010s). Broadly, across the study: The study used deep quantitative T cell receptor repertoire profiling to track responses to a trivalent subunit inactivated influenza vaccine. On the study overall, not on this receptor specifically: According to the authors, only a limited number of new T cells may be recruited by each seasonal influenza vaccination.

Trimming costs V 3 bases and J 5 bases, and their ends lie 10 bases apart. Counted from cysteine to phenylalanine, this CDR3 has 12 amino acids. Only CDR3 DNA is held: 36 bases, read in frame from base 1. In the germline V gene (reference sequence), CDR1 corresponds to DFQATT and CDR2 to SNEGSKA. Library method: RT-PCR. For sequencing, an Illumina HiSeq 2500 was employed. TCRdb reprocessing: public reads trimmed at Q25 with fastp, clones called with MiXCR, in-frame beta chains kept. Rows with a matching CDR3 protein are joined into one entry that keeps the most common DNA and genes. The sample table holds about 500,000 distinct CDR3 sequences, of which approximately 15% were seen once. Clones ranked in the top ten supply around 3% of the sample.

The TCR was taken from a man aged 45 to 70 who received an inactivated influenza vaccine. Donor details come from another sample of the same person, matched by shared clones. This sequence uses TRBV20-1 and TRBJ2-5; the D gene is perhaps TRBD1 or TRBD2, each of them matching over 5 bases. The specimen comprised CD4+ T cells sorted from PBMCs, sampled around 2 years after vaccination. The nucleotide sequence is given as TGCAGTGCTAGCGGGGACGTCGAGACCCAGTACTTC. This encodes CSASGDVETQYF.